The present TCR beta chain was sequenced within a study of post-analysis software for immune sequencing data. Study-level information: Some patients lacked subtype; others had relapsing-remitting, secondary progressive or progressive-relapsing disease.

On this clonotype itself: The antigen remains unidentified.

Unique molecular identifiers tagged the TCR beta cDNA libraries. TCRdb used MiXCR to reprocess the PCR reads, holding one entry per CDR3 protein. The table records 550,000 to 700,000 distinct CDR3 sequences, roughly 47% of them present only once. There are 14 residues in the CDR3. J gave up 7 bases and V 8 bases, and 12 bases lay outside the gene matches. Study-wide results and caveats: Significantly lower normalized Chao1 diversity was found in patients with multiple sclerosis relative to controls. Roughly 5 TRBV segments occurring more often in patients than controls included TRBV5-6, TRBV5-1 and TRBV20-1.

The chain recombines TRBV12-3 or TRBV12-4 with TRBJ2-7, with TRBD2 matching 9 bases. The receptor's source is a girl aged 5-17 years with multiple sclerosis. Sequenced material: blood. CDR3 bases: TGTGCCAGCCGGCGGGAGGGCCTTAGGGATGAGCAGTACTTC. It translates to CASRREGLRDEQYF.